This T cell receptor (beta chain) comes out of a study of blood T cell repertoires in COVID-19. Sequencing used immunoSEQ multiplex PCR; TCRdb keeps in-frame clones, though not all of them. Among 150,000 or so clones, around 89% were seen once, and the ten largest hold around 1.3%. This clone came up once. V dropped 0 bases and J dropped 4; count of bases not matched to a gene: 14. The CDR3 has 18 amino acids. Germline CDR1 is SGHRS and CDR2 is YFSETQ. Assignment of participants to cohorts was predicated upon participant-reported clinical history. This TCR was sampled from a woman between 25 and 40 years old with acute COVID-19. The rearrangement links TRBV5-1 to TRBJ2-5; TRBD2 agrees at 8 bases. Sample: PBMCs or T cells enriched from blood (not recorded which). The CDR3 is CASSLELPASGSIETQYF. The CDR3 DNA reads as TGCGCCAGCAGCTTGGAGCTGCCGGCCAGCGGGAGTATAGAGACCCAGTACTTC. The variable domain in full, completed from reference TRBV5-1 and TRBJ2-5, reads KAGVTQTPRYLIKTRGQQVTLSCSPISGHRSVSWYQQTPGQGLQFLFEYFSETQRNKGNFPGRFSGRQFSNSRSEMNVSTLELGDSALYLCASSLELPASGSIETQYFGPGTRLLVL.